The rows below give T cell receptor beta chains drawn from one sample of a study of brain T cells in children with intractable seizures. Libraries were prepared by immunoSEQ multiplex PCR; TCRdb keeps only in-frame clonotypes and omits some of them. Seen here are roughly 8,300 clones, 73% observed once, and the top ten hold 9% to 10%. Specimen: resected brain tissue, collected at surgery. These TCRs come from a boy in the first two years of life with tuberous sclerosis and intractable seizures. CDR3s include the opening cysteine and the closing phenylalanine or tryptophan. D genes are given only for firm matches. The size entry is marked missing in some rows and otherwise reads once, few, many or a size class.

size: -
V: TRBV7-2
length: 13
J: TRBJ2-7
D: -
CDR3: CASSLAGLDEQYF
DNA: TGTGCCAGCAGCTTAGCCGGTCTCGACGAGCAGTACTTC

size: -
V: TRBV2
length: 14
J: TRBJ2-1
D: -
CDR3: CASSEDGSTNEQFF
DNA: TGTGCCAGCAGTGAAGACGGGAGTACTAATGAGCAGTTCTTC

size: once
V: TRBV7-8
length: 15
J: TRBJ1-5
D: -
CDR3: CASSLTGNSNQPQHF
DNA: TGTGCCAGCAGCTTAACTGGGAATAGCAATCAGCCCCAGCATTTT

size: few
V: TRBV5-1
length: 12
J: TRBJ1-1
D: -
CDR3: CASSAGNTEAFF
DNA: TGCGCCAGCAGTGCGGGGAACACTGAAGCTTTCTTT

size: few
V: TRBV2
length: 13
J: TRBJ1-1
D: -
CDR3: CATEGERKTEAFF
DNA: TGTGCCACCGAGGGGGAAAGGAAGACTGAAGCTTTCTTT

size: once
V: TRBV12-3/TRBV12-4
length: 13
J: TRBJ1-1
D: -
CDR3: CASRMGRDTEAFF
DNA: TGTGCCAGCAGAATGGGGAGGGACACTGAAGCTTTCTTT

size: -
V: TRBV6-1
length: 14
J: TRBJ2-7
D: -
CDR3: CASSEARDGAVQHF
DNA: TGTGCCAGCAGTGAAGCAAGGGACGGCGCTGTTCAGCACTTC

size: -
V: TRBV6-5
length: 13
J: TRBJ2-7
D: -
CDR3: CASSYRGINEQYF
DNA: TGTGCCAGCAGTTACAGGGGTATCAACGAGCAGTACTTC

size: -
V: TRBV19
length: 17
J: TRBJ2-1
D: TRBD2
CDR3: CASSINRGGEREDEQFF
DNA: TGTGCCAGTAGTATTAATCGAGGTGGGGAGCGGGAGGATGAGCAGTTCTTC

size: few
V: TRBV6-6
length: 12
J: TRBJ2-2
D: -
CDR3: CAIFTGAGELFF
DNA: TGTGCCATCTTCACCGGAGCCGGGGAGCTGTTTTTT

size: -
V: TRBV5-1
length: 17
J: TRBJ2-2
D: TRBD2
CDR3: CASSLLAGGMDTGELFF
DNA: TGCGCCAGCAGCCTACTAGCGGGAGGAATGGACACCGGGGAGCTGTTTTTT

size: -
V: TRBV7-2
length: 12
J: TRBJ2-1
D: TRBD1
CDR3: CASSLLRGLPFF
DNA: TGTGCCAGCAGCTTATTGAGGGGGCTTCCGTTCTTC

size: few
V: TRBV6-6
length: 16
J: TRBJ2-7
D: TRBD1
CDR3: CASSVSPPGQGYEQYF
DNA: TGTGCCAGCAGTGTATCACCTCCGGGACAGGGGTACGAGCAGTACTTC

size: -
V: TRBV9
length: 15
J: TRBJ2-3
D: TRBD1
CDR3: CASSPEGASTDTQYF
DNA: TGTGCCAGCAGCCCAGAGGGGGCTAGTACAGATACGCAGTATTTT

size: once
V: TRBV5-4
length: 17
J: TRBJ1-5
D: TRBD1
CDR3: CASSLGVRSGQNQPQHF
DNA: TGTGCCAGCAGCTTGGGTGTGAGATCGGGACAGAATCAGCCCCAGCATTTT

size: few
V: TRBV5-1
length: 14
J: TRBJ1-6
D: -
CDR3: CASSLYVWDSPLHF
DNA: TGCGCCAGCAGCTTGTATGTGTGGGATTCACCCCTCCACTTT

size: -
V: TRBV7-2
length: 15
J: TRBJ1-2
D: -
CDR3: CASSLVRGEGSGYTF
DNA: TGTGCCAGCAGCTTAGTCAGGGGTGAAGGTAGTGGCTACACCTTC

size: few
V: TRBV6-1
length: 16
J: TRBJ1-5
D: -
CDR3: CASSESYGDSNQPQHF
DNA: TGTGCCAGCAGTGAATCCTACGGAGATAGCAATCAGCCCCAGCATTTT

size: -
V: TRBV7-2
length: 14
J: TRBJ2-5
D: -
CDR3: CASSYGTHQETQYF
DNA: TGTGCCAGCAGCTACGGAACCCACCAAGAGACCCAGTACTTC

size: -
V: TRBV24-1
length: 12
J: TRBJ2-3
D: TRBD2
CDR3: CATRGGGDTQYF
DNA: TGTGCCACCCGGGGGGGTGGAGATACGCAGTATTTT

size: -
V: TRBV11-2
length: 18
J: TRBJ2-1
D: TRBD2
CDR3: CASSLVPRTSEIHNEQFF
DNA: TGTGCCAGCAGCTTAGTCCCTAGGACTAGCGAAATACACAATGAGCAGTTCTTC

size: -
V: TRBV3-1/TRBV3-2
length: 17
J: TRBJ2-1
D: TRBD2
CDR3: CASSQDPGTSWYNEQFF
DNA: TGTGCCAGCAGCCAAGATCCAGGGACTAGTTGGTACAATGAGCAGTTCTTC

size: -
V: TRBV11-2
length: 13
J: TRBJ2-1
D: -
CDR3: CASSLRAINEQFF
DNA: TGTGCCAGCAGCTTACGAGCCATAAATGAGCAGTTCTTC

size: -
V: TRBV18
length: 15
J: TRBJ2-3
D: -
CDR3: CASSPNRVFADTQYF
DNA: TGTGCCAGCTCACCTAACAGGGTTTTCGCAGATACGCAGTATTTT